This is a list of T cell receptor beta chains from one sample in a study of cytomegalovirus exposure and HLA in healthy donors. The table came from immunoSEQ multiplex PCR; TCRdb's copy has only in-frame clones and leaves some out. The sample holds more than 40,000 clones. The source material was PBMCs. These receptor sequences come from a male donor in good health and CMV-seronegative. The CDR3 runs from the conserved cysteine through the conserved F or W. The order of the fields is J gene, D gene, V gene, CDR3 DNA, CDR3 protein. A D gene is named only where the DNA matches it firmly.

>TRBJ2-5|TRBD1|TRBV9
TGTGCCAGCAGCGAGGGACAGGGGATAGAGACCCAGTACTTC
CASSEGQGIETQYF
>TRBJ1-2|NA|TRBV30
TGTGCCTGGAGTGTTGCAGGGGCAACCTATGGCTACACCTTC
CAWSVAGATYGYTF
>TRBJ2-5|TRBD2|TRBV5-1
TGCGCCAGCTTCTGGGCTAGCGGGACCCAAGAGACCCAGTACTTC
CASFWASGTQETQYF
>TRBJ2-3|TRBD1|TRBV6-5
TGTGCCAGCCGGGACAGGGGTTTGGGCACAGATACGCAGTATTTT
CASRDRGLGTDTQYF
>TRBJ1-1|NA|TRBV19
TGTGCCAGTAGTACCGACAGGAGGAACACTGAAGCTTTCTTT
CASSTDRRNTEAFF
>TRBJ2-2|TRBD2|TRBV6-1
TGTGCCAGCAGTGAAGCGCACGGGGAGGGCGGGGAGCTGTTTTTT
CASSEAHGEGGELFF
>TRBJ2-1|TRBD2|TRBV4-2
TGTGCCAGCAGCCAAGAACGTAGAGCGGGGGGGCAAAATGAGCAGTTCTTC
CASSQERRAGGQNEQFF
>TRBJ1-1|TRBD1|TRBV13
TGTGCCAGCAGCCTACGACAGGGGCGCGGGGACACTGAAGCTTTCTTT
CASSLRQGRGDTEAFF
>TRBJ1-3|NA|TRBV30
TGTGCCTGGAATCCATCGGGGTCGGCTGGAAACACCATATATTTT
CAWNPSGSAGNTIYF
>TRBJ2-7|NA|TRBV7-9
TGTGCCAGCAGCTTAGACCAGGGGCCGGTAAACGAGCAGTACTTC
CASSLDQGPVNEQYF
>TRBJ1-1|NA|TRBV5-8
TGTGCCAGCAGCTTCAGGCAGGGCTACACTGAAGCTTTCTTT
CASSFRQGYTEAFF
>TRBJ1-1|NA|TRBV5-1
TGCGCCAGCAGCGGATCAGGGTTTAACACTGAAGCTTTCTTT
CASSGSGFNTEAFF
>TRBJ1-3|NA|TRBV2
TGTGCCAGCAGTGAAAGGGGTAGCATTGGAAACACCATATATTTT
CASSERGSIGNTIYF
>TRBJ1-3|NA|TRBV5-6
TGTGCCAGCAGCTCAAACCGGGTTTCTGGAAACACCATATATTTT
CASSSNRVSGNTIYF
>TRBJ1-1|NA|TRBV5-1
TGCGCCAGCAGCTTGGGAGAGGTATACAGGGCCATGAACACTGAAGCTTTCTTT
CASSLGEVYRAMNTEAFF
>TRBJ2-5|TRBD2|TRBV7-3
TGTGCCAGCAGCCCCTCTAGCGGGGGAGCTCAAGAGACCCAGTACTTC
CASSPSSGGAQETQYF
>TRBJ2-7|TRBD1|TRBV5-1
TGCGCCAGCAGCTTGGGACAGGGGGGAGTCGAGCAGTACTTC
CASSLGQGGVEQYF
>TRBJ2-1|NA|TRBV7-9
TGTGCCAGCAGCTTAGGGAGTCCCTACAATGAGCAGTTCTTC
CASSLGSPYNEQFF
>TRBJ1-2|NA|TRBV18
TGTGCCAGCTCCCCGGGACACCTTAACTATGGCTACACCTTC
CASSPGHLNYGYTF
>TRBJ1-1|NA|TRBV10-3
TGTGCCATCAGTGACCCCGGGGGGGCGCACACTGAAGCTTTCTTT
CAISDPGGAHTEAFF